A single sample is the source of the 8 T cell receptor beta chains below, sequenced in a study of cytomegalovirus exposure and HLA in healthy donors. The PCR was carried out with 60 Vbeta primers and 13 Jbeta primers. Profiling relied on immunoSEQ multiplex PCR, and the TCRdb table lists in-frame clones only, not all of them. This table has 150,000 to 200,000 clones, around 80% appearing once. Sample: PBMCs. The receptors stem from a woman aged 25 to 39 in good health and CMV-seronegative.

A remark on this clone: Sequence at one end of the junction differs from germline and may be a read error. The chain links TRBV27 to TRBJ2-6; TRBD2 might be the D (6 bases). CDR1 is MNHEY, CDR2 SMNVEV, per germline (reference sequence). The CDR3 sequence is 16 residues long. Here the CDR3 DNA reads TGTGCCAGCACCCACCGCGGGGCAGGTCAGGCCAACGGCCTGACTTTC. Translation: CASTHRGAGQANGLTF.

The V gene is TRBV10-1, the J gene TRBJ2-2; 7 nucleotides align to TRBD1. CDR1 and CDR2 (germline): WNHNN, SYGVQD (reference sequence). The trim removed 3 bases at V and 0 bases at J, leaving 7 bases unmatched. This CDR3 has 17 residues. The DNA of the CDR3 is TGCGCCAGCAGTGACCATAGGACAGGACCGAACACCGGGGAGCTGTTTTTT. Residues: CASSDHRTGPNTGELFF.

This chain uses TRBV4-3 with TRBJ2-7, with 11 nucleotides matching TRBD2. V lost 2 bases to trimming and J lost 2 bases; unmatched junction nucleotides: 8. Germline CDR1 is LGHNA and CDR2 is YSLEER. The CDR3 has 17 amino acids. CDR3 nucleotides: TGCGCCAGCAGCCAACTAGCGGGAGGATTCGGCACCTACGAGCAGTACTTC. As protein: CASSQLAGGFGTYEQYF.

This chain connects TRBV20-1 to TRBJ2-5; D remains ambiguous. Germline V lookup: CDR1 DFQATT, CDR2 SNEGSKA (reference sequence). The V end lost 2 bases, the J end lost 4 bases, and 5 bases lay between the germline ends. The CDR3 is 11 amino acids. The CDR3 nucleotides are TGCAGTGCTAGAACGGTAGAGACCCAGTACTTC. It translates to CSARTVETQYF.

The gene calls are TRBV10-3 and TRBJ2-7; TRBD1 matches 7 bases. Germline CDR1 reads ENHRY; CDR2 reads SYGVKD. This CDR3 is built from 15 residues. The trim removed 5 bases at V and 4 bases at J, leaving 11 bases unmatched. The CDR3 loop reads CAISLNEGARYEQYF. As DNA, the CDR3 is TGTGCCATCAGTCTTAACGAGGGGGCAAGGTACGAGCAGTACTTC.

The gene calls are TRBV7-8 and TRBJ2-3; D may be TRBD1 (6 bases). The CDR3 is 14 amino acids. Trimming removed 5 bases at V and 2 bases at J, with 11 bases between. In germline, CDR1 is SGHVS, CDR2 FQNEAQ. The DNA of the CDR3 is TGTGCCAGCAGCCACCGGACAGCCACAGATACGCAGTATTTT. It translates to CASSHRTATDTQYF.

V gene TRBV22-1 combines with J gene TRBJ2-5; the table's D call, TRBD2, was not checked against the DNA. Judging by the DNA end, TRBJ2-7 fits better; the J call may be wrong. TRBV22-1 is termed a pseudogene. The CDR3 has 10 amino acids. DNA for the CDR3: TGTCCTGGGAGCGCACCCGAGCAGTACTTC. Translation gives CPGSAPEQYF.

This sequence joins TRBV11-3 and TRBJ2-1; 11 bases fit TRBD2. This CDR3 has 16 residues. The V gene's germline CDR1 is SGHNT and CDR2 YENEEA. Losses at the gene ends were 1 base for V and 9 bases for J; bases not matched to a gene: 8. CDR3 protein: CASSLGVLAGESEQFF. Here the CDR3 DNA reads TGTGCCAGCAGCTTAGGCGTACTAGCGGGAGAGAGTGAGCAGTTCTTC.